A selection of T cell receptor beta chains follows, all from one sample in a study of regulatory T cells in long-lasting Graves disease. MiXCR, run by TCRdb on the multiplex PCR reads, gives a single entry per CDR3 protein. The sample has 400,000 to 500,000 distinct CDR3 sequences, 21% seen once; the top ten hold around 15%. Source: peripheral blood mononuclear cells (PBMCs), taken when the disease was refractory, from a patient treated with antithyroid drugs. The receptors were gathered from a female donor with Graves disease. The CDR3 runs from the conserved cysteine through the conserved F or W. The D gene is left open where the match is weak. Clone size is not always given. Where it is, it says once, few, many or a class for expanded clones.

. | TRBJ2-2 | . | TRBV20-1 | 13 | TGCAGTGCTAGACTTGGGGACACCGGGGAGCTGTTTTTT | CSARLGDTGELFF
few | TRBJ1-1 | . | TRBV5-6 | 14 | TGTGCCAGCAGCTTGGGGCTACGGGACACTGAAGCTTTCTTT | CASSLGLRDTEAFF
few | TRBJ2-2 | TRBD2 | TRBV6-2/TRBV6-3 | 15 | TGTGCCAGCAGGGAAGGGACTAGCGGCGCCGGGGAGCTGTTTTTT | CASREGTSGAGELFF
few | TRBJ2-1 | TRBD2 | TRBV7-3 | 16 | TGTGCCAGCAGCTTAAGGGGACTAGCGGTTTACAATGAGCAGTTCTTC | CASSLRGLAVYNEQFF
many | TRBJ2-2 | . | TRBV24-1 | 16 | TGTGCCACCAGTGATGCGGGATCGAGAAACACCGGGGAGCTGTTTTTT | CATSDAGSRNTGELFF
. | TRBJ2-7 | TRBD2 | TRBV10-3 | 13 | TGTGCCATCAGGGGAACCGCAGCGGGAGAGCAGTGCTTC | CAIRGTAAGEQCF
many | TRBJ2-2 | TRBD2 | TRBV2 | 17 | TGTGCCAGCAGTGGCCCGCCCGGGAGGTCCCTCACCGGGGAGCTGTTTTTT | CASSGPPGRSLTGELFF
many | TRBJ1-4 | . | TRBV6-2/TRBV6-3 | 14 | TGTGCCAGCAGTTACGCCCAGGAGAATGAAAAACTGTTTTTT | CASSYAQENEKLFF
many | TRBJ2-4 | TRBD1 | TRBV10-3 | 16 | TGTGCCATCAGTGATGGACAGGGGGGCGCCAAAAACATTCAGTACTTC | CAISDGQGGAKNIQYF
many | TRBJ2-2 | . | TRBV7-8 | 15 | TGTGCCAGCAGCTTAGTAGACCACGGAACCGGGGAGCTGTTTTTT | CASSLVDHGTGELFF
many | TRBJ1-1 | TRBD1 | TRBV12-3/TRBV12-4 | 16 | TGTGCCAGCAGTTTTGGGACAGCACCCCCTTTGCCTGAAGCTTTCTTT | CASSFGTAPPLPEAFF
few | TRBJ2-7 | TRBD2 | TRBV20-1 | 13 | TGCAGTGCCAAGAGGAGGACTAGCCACGAGCAGTACTTC | CSAKRRTSHEQYF
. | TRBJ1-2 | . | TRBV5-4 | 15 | TGTGCCAGCAGCTTCCCTAAACCTGAGAGGGATGGCTACACCTTC | CASSFPKPERDGYTF
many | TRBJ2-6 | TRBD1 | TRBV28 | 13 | TGTGCCACCTCGGACAGGAATGCCAACGTCCTGACTTTC | CATSDRNANVLTF
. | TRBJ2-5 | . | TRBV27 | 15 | TGTGCCAGCAGCTCCGACAGGGTCGGGGGGGAGACCCAGTACTTC | CASSSDRVGGETQYF
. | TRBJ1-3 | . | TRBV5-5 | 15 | TGTGCCAGCAGCTCTCCTGGTGGGGGAGGAAACACCATATATTTT | CASSSPGGGGNTIYF
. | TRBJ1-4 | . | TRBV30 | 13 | TGTGCCTGGAGTGTACAGATAGGTGAAAAACTGTTTTTT | CAWSVQIGEKLFF
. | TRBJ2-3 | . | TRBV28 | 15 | TGTGCCAGCAGCTCGGTGGAGCTTACCACAGATACGCAGTATTTT | CASSSVELTTDTQYF
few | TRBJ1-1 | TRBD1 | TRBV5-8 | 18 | TGTGCCAGCAGCCAGAATTGGGACAGGGGATCTCCGAACACTGAAGCTTTCTTT | CASSQNWDRGSPNTEAFF
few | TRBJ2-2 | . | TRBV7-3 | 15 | TGTGCCAGCAGCTTAACCCTTGGGGAGACCGGGGAGCTGTTTTTT | CASSLTLGETGELFF
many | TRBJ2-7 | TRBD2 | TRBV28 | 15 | TGTGCCAGCAGAGAAACTAGCGGGAGGGCCTACGAGCAGTACTTC | CASRETSGRAYEQYF
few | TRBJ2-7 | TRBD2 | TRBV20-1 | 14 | TGCAGTGCTGCGGGGACTAGCGGTCTTTACGAGCAGTACTTC | CSAAGTSGLYEQYF
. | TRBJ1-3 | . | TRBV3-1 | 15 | TGTGCCAGCAGTTCCCACAGTGGATCTGGAAACACCATATATTTT | CASSSHSGSGNTIYF
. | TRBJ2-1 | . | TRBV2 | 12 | TGTGCCAGCCAGATCGGGGCAGGGGAGCAGTTCTTC | CASQIGAGEQFF
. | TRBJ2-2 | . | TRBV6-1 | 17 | TGTGCCAGCCTTCCCTGGGACACTCCGGTTGAGACCGGGGAGCTGTTTTTT | CASLPWDTPVETGELFF
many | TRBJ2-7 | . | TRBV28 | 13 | TGTGCCAGCAGGACCCGGACTACCTACGAGCAGTACTTC | CASRTRTTYEQYF
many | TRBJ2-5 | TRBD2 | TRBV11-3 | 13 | TGTGCCAGCAGCCCGGGGGGGCCGGGGACCCAGTACTTC | CASSPGGPGTQYF
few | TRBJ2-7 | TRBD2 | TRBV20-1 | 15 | TGCAGTGCTCCCCCCACTAGCGGGAGGCGGTACGAGCAGTACTTC | CSAPPTSGRRYEQYF
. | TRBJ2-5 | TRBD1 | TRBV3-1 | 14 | TGTGCCAGCAGCCCCGGGACAGGGAGACAGACCCAGTACTTC | CASSPGTGRQTQYF
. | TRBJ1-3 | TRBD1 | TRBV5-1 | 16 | TGCGCCAGCAGTCGCGGGACAGGTGTCTCTGGAAACACCATATATTTT | CASSRGTGVSGNTIYF
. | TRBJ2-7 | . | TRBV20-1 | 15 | TGCAGTGCCCCCCCGAGGGGCGGAGCACTCTACGAGCAGTACTTC | CSAPPRGGALYEQYF
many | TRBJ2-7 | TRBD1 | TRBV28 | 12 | TGTGCCAGCAGGGACAGGGGGCAAGAGCAGTACTTC | CASRDRGQEQYF
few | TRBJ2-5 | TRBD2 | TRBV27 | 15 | TGTGCCAGCAGTTCCCTAGCGGGAGCTTGGGAGACCCAGTACTTC | CASSSLAGAWETQYF
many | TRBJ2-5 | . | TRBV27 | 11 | TGTGCCAGCATCAGCGGGGAGACCCAGTACTTC | CASISGETQYF
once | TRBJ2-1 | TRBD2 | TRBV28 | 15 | TGTGCCAGCAGTCCGGTAGCGGGAGGGTACAATGAGCAGTTCTTC | CASSPVAGGYNEQFF
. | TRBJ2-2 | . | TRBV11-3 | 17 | TGTGCCAGCAGCCCAACGGGACGGGCATCGAGAACCGGGGAGCTGTTTTTT | CASSPTGRASRTGELFF
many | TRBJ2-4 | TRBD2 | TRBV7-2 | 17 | TGTGCCAGCAGCCCAGAGGGGGGACTAGCGGGAGGAAGCATTCAGTACTTC | CASSPEGGLAGGSIQYF
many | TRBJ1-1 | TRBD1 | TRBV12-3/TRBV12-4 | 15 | TGTGCCAGCAGTCCACGGACAGGGTCGAACACTGAAGCTTTCTTT | CASSPRTGSNTEAFF
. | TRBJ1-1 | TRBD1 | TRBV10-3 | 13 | TGTGCCAGCTGCAGGGGGATGGACACTGAAGCTTTCTTT | CASCRGMDTEAFF
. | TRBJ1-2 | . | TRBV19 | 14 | TGTGCCAGTAGTACCGGACCCCGGGGCTATGGCTACACCTTC | CASSTGPRGYGYTF
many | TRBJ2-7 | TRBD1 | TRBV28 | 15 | TGTGCCAGCAGTTTGGGGGGACAGGGGACGACCGAGCAGTACTTC | CASSLGGQGTTEQYF
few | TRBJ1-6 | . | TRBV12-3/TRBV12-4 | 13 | TGTGCCAGCAGTTTATTCGGAGGATCACCCCTCCACTTT | CASSLFGGSPLHF
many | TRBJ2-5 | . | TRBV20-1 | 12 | TGCAGTGCTAGTCAGGGCCAAGAGACCCAGTACTTC | CSASQGQETQYF
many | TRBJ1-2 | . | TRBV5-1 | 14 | TGCGCCAGCAGCTTGGATGAAGGGAGGAGTGGCTACACCTTC | CASSLDEGRSGYTF
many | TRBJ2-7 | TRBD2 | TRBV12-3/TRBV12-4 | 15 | TGTGCCAGCAGCAGGATCGGACTAGCGGGATACGAGCAGTACTTC | CASSRIGLAGYEQYF
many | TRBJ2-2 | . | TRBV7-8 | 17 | TGTGCCAGCAGCTTAGCGCTAACGGGAGCTGGGACCGGGGAGCTGTTTTTT | CASSLALTGAGTGELFF
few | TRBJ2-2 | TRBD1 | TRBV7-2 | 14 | TGTGCCAGCAGCGCGGACACAGGGGCCAGGGAGCTGTTTTTT | CASSADTGARELFF
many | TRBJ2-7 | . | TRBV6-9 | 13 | TGTGCCAGCAGTTCTTTAAGACTCTACGAGCAGTACTTC | CASSSLRLYEQYF